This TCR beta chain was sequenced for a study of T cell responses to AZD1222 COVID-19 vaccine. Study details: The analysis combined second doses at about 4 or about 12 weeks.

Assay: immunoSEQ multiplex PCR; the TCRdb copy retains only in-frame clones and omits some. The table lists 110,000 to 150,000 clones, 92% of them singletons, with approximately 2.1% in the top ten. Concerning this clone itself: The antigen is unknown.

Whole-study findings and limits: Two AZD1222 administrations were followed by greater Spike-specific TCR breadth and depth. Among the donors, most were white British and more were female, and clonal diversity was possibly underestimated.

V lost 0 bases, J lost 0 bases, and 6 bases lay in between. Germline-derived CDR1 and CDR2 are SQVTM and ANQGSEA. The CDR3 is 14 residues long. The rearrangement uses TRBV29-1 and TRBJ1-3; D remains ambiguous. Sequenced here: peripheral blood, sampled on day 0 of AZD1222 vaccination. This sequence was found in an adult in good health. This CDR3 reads CSVEDPVSGNTIYF. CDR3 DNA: TGCAGCGTTGAAGATCCGGTCTCTGGAAACACCATATATTTT.